This is a list of T cell receptor beta chains from one sample in a study of identical twins. TCRdb re-called the 5' RACE reads with MiXCR, one entry per CDR3 protein. Counted here are around 280,000 distinct CDR3 sequences, more than 6.5% occurring once; the ten biggest clones make up approximately 2%. The data were also submitted as part of a second study, on yellow fever vaccine responses in identical twins.

Sequenced material: memory (CD45RO+) T cells sorted from blood. These receptors were collected from a woman aged 18-30 years in good health. Each CDR3 is given without its conserved first and last residue. Not all rows give a size; the values are once, few, many and, for expanded clones, a class.

v_call | clone_size | cdr3_aa
TRBV7-8 | - | ASSPRWGTVQETQY
TRBV5-1 | few | ASSWGDASGRGDTQY
TRBV7-9 | many | ASSPGGSGLDREY
TRBV20-1 | - | SASSGGNTEAF
TRBV15 | few | ATSTPPRDEQF
TRBV4-2 | many | ASSQRGGRSSETQY
TRBV25-1 | few | ASSESRGDTEAF
TRBV9 | - | ASSVATGLVGSYNEQF
TRBV4-1 | few | ASSQRGPQGPEAF
TRBV4-2 | - | ASSQDNSGVGYGYT
TRBV29-1 | - | SVEGREDYYGYT
TRBV12-3/TRBV12-4 | many | ASRLQGANYNEQF
TRBV7-2 | - | ASSLGQGRKTQY
TRBV19 | few | ASSIDLQINYGYT
TRBV27 | - | ASSFRLAGNTGELF
TRBV2 | - | ASSERVSNQPQH
TRBV5-1 | - | ASSGGTGGEETQY
TRBV18 | - | ASSLQRGEQF
TRBV20-1 | few | SARDGTGTDTQY
TRBV29-1 | many | SVGYTGTSGRETQY
TRBV14 | few | ASSQDLGAAITDTQY
TRBV20-1 | few | SARIPGQLEQF
TRBV7-8 | few | ASSPNGNTIY
TRBV6-1 | - | ASSRDRGLNEQF
TRBV5-5 | - | ASSLLTVNTEAF
TRBV20-1 | - | SASGQGAINTEAF
TRBV27 | few | ASSFRAFTGELF
TRBV19 | - | ASSIDPGSSYGYT
TRBV27 | few | ATLRGGTDTQY
TRBV19 | few | ASSGTGGIGELF
TRBV2 | few | ASSEDPPTNNEQF
TRBV7-2 | many | ASSLVRADTQY
TRBV20-1 | - | SARDPTTAGADTQY
TRBV6-1 | - | ASSPRGLNTGELF
TRBV20-1 | - | SASVYGYT
TRBV5-1 | many | ASTAYTGELF
TRBV12-3/TRBV12-4 | many | ASSLGDDAF
TRBV6-5 | many | ASSYGHNEKLF
TRBV12-3/TRBV12-4 | many | ASSLVGGLTDTQY
TRBV6-1 | many | ASRRDSTITGEQY
TRBV10-3 | - | AISVINGQANTGELF
TRBV18 | once | ASSPDAGANTEAF
TRBV2 | many | ASLGQGAGEQF
TRBV15 | many | ATSREGGTSGRGEQF
TRBV24-1 | many | ATSDSVAGSYNEQF
TRBV9 | few | ASSARPDRNTEAF
TRBV20-1 | many | SARDGQGDSGELF